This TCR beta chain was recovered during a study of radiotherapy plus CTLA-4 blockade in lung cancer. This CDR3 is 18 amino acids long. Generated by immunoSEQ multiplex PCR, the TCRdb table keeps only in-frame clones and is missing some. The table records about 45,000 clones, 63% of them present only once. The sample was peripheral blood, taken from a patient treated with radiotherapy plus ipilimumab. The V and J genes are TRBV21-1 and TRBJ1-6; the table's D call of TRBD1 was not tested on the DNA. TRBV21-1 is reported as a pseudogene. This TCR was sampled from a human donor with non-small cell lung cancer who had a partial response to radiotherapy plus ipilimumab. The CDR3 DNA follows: TGTGCCAGCACCACCACGGATACCAGGGGCCCCTATAATTCACCCCTCCACTTT. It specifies CASTTTDTRGPYNSPLHF.